The clone carrying this T cell receptor (beta chain) has only a few counts. Its matching antigen is unknown. Trimming removed 4 bases at V and 0 bases at J, with 21 bases between. The CDR3 consists of 18 residues. In germline, CDR1 is SGHTA, CDR2 FQGTGA. This specimen belongs to a study of T cell repertoires in cytomegalovirus infection. Across the whole study: Through public TCR beta signatures, both CMV infection and matching HLA type were indicated.

TCRdb analysed the reads with MiXCR anew, one entry per CDR3 protein. The sample shows under 200,000 distinct CDR3 sequences, roughly 30% of them seen only once. The study's findings and limits: Summed frequency of public TCR beta families distinguished CMV carriers with the relevant HLA. Clonotype analysis showed dominance of the ex vivo response by HLA-C-restricted CMV-specific TCR beta clonotypes.

The rearrangement joins TRBV7-3 to TRBJ1-1; D not resolved. The origin of this receptor is a human donor in good health (CMV status not recorded). Some clones in this sample may be carry-over from other donors' samples. The sample comprised PBMCs. CDR3 sequence: CASSSLGYGAPVNTEAFF. CDR3 nucleotides: TGTGCCAGCAGCTCCCTGGGCTATGGCGCGCCCGTGAACACTGAAGCTTTCTTT.